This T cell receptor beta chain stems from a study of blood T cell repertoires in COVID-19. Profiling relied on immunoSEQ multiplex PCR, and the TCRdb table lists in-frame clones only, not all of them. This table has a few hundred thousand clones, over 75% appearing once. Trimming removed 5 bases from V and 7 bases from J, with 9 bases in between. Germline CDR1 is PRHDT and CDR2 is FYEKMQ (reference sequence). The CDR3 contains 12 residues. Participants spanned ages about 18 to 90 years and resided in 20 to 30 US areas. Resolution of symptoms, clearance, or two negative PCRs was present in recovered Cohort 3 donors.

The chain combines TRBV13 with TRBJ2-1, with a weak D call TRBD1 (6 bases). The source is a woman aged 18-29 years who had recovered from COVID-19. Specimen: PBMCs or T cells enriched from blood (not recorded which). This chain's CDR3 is CASSAQGNEQFF. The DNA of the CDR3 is TGTGCCAGCAGCGCCCAGGGGAATGAGCAGTTCTTC.